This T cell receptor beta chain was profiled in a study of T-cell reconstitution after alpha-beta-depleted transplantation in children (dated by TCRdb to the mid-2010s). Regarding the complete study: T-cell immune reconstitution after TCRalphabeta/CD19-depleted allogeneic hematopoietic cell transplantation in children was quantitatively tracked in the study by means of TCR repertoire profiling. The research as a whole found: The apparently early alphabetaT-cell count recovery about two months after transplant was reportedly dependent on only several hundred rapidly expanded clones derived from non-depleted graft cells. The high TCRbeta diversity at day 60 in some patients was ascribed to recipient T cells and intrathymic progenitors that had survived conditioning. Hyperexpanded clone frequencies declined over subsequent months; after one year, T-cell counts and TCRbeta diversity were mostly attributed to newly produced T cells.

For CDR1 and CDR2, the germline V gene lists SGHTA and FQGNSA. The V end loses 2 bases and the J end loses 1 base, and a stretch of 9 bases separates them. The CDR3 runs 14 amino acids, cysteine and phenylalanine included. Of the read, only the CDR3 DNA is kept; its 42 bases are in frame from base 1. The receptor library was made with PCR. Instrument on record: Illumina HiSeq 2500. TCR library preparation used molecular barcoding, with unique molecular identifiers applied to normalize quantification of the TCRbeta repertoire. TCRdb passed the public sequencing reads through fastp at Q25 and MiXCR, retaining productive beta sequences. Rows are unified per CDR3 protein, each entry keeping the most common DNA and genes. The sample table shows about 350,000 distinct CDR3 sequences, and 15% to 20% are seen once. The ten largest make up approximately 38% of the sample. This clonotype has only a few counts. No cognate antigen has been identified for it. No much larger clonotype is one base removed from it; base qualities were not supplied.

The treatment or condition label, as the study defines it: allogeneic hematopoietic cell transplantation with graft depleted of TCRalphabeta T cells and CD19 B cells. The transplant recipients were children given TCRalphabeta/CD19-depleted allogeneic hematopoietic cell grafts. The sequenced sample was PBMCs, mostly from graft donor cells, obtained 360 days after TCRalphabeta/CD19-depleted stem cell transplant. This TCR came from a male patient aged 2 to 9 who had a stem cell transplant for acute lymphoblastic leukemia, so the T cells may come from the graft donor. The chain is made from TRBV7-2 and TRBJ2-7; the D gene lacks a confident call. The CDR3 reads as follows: CASSLKRLSYEQYF. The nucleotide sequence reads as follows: TGTGCCAGCAGCTTAAAACGACTGTCCTACGAGCAGTACTTC.